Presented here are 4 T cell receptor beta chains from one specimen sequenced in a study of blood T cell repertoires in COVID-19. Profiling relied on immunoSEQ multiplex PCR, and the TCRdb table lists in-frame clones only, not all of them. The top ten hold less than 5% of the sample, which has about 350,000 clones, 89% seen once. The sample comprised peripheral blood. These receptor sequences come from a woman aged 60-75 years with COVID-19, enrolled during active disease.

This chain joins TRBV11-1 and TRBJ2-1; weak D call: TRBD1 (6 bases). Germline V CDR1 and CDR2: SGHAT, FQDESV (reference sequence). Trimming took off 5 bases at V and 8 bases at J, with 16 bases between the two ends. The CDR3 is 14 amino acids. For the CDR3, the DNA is TGTGCCAGCAGCCCGGGGACACTTGGAGATGAGCAGTTCTTC. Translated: CASSPGTLGDEQFF. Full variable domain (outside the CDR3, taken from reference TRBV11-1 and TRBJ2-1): EAEVAQSPRYKITEKSQAVAFWCDPISGHATLYWYRQILGQGPELLVQFQDESVVDDSQLPKDRFSAERLKGVDSTLKIQPAELGDSAMYLCASSPGTLGDEQFFGPGTRLTVL.

CDR3 sequence reads: CASSQRRTEAFF. In DNA, the CDR3 is TGTGCCAGCAGCCAGAGGCGGACTGAAGCTTTCTTT. V and J are TRBV4-2 and TRBJ1-1; D remains ambiguous. The CDR3 is made up of 12 amino acids. Germline V gives CDR1 LGHNA, CDR2 YNFKEQ. The V and J ends lost 3 bases and 5 bases respectively, with 7 bases between them.

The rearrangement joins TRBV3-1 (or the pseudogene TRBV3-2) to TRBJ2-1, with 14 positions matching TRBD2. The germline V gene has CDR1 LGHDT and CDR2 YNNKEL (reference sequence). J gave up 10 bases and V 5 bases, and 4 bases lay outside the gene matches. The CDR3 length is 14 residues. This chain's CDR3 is CASSSRTSGGEQFF. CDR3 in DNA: TGTGCCAGCAGCTCCCGGACTAGCGGGGGGGAGCAGTTCTTC.

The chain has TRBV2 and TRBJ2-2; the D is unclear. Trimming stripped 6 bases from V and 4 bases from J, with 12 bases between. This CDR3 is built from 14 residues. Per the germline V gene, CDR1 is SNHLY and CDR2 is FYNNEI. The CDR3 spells CASRDMKGTGELFF. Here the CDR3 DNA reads TGTGCCAGCAGAGACATGAAAGGCACCGGGGAGCTGTTTTTT. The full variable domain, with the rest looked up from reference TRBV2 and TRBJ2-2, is EPEVTQTPSHQVTQMGQEVILRCVPISNHLYFYWYRQILGQKVEFLVSFYNNEISEKSEIFDDQFSVERPDGSNFTLKIRSTKLEDSAMYFCASRDMKGTGELFFGEGSRLTVL.